Below are 17 T cell receptor beta chains sequenced from a single sample in a study of blood T cell repertoires in COVID-19. Generated by immunoSEQ multiplex PCR, the TCRdb table keeps only in-frame clones and is missing some. Of 90,000 to 150,000 clones in the sample, 86% are singletons; the top ten hold approximately 8%. The sequencing sample was made of peripheral blood. These receptors all come from a man in his 70s who had recovered from COVID-19.

J is TRBJ1-2 and V is TRBV21-1; TRBD1, as called in the table, went unchecked against the DNA. TRBV21-1 is described as a pseudogene. The CDR3 covers 17 residues. CDR3 sequence: CASSKMGQTTGGYGYTF. CDR3 DNA: TGTGCCAGCAGCAAGATGGGCCAGACAACAGGGGGCTATGGCTACACCTTC.

V is TRBV7-2 and J is TRBJ2-1; D gene unclear. The CDR3 is made up of 14 amino acids. Germline CDR1 is SGHTA and CDR2 is FQGNSA. Trimming removed 3 bases at V and 4 bases at J, with 10 bases between. In DNA, the CDR3 is TGTGCCAGCAGCTTTGGGCGCATATACAATGAGCAGTTCTTC. It specifies CASSFGRIYNEQFF.

The J gene is TRBJ2-5, the V gene TRBV12-5, with TRBD1 identical over 7 bases. The CDR3 length is 13 residues. Germline CDR1 is LGHNT and CDR2 is FRNRAP. J was trimmed by 3 bases and V by 4 bases; bases with no gene match: 2. Here the CDR3 DNA reads TGTGCTAGTGGTTCGACAGGGAAAGAGACCCAGTACTTC. This sequence encodes CASGSTGKETQYF.

This clone was recorded once. The V and J genes are TRBV27 and TRBJ2-2, with D tentatively TRBD2 (5 bases). The CDR3 has 14 amino acids. V lost 2 bases to trimming and J lost 5 bases, with 9 bases between them. CDR1 is MNHEY, CDR2 SMNVEV, per germline (reference sequence). The CDR3 spells CASSLPPGTGELFF. The DNA for the CDR3 is TGTGCCAGCAGTTTACCCCCGGGGACCGGGGAGCTGTTTTTT.

The chain has TRBV21-1 and TRBJ2-1; TRBD1, the table's D call, was not compared with the DNA. TRBV21-1 is reported as a pseudogene. The CDR3 has 20 residues. The CDR3 DNA follows: TGTGCCAGCAGCAAACGGGGACCGTTCAGGGGCCAGAGCTCCTACAATGAGCAGTTCTTC. This gives the protein CASSKRGPFRGQSSYNEQFF.

The chain employs TRBV5-6 and TRBJ2-1; a possible D gene is TRBD1 (5 bases). Germline V CDR1 and CDR2: SGHDT, YYEEEE. V was pared by 4 bases and J by 4 bases, with 9 bases between. The CDR3 is 13 amino acids. CDR3 nucleotide sequence: TGTGCCAGCAGCCTCAACAGGTACAATGAGCAGTTCTTC. Translating gives CASSLNRYNEQFF.

The chain couples TRBV5-1 to TRBJ1-2, with 8 bases aligning to TRBD1. Germline CDR1 reads SGHRS; CDR2 reads YFSETQ. The CDR3 spans 13 residues. J lost 3 bases, V lost 2 bases, and 0 bases had no gene match. The CDR3 DNA is TGCGCCAGCAGCTTACAGGGGGACTATGGCTACACCTTC. Translating gives CASSLQGDYGYTF.

This clone came up once. The V call is TRBV5-4, the J call TRBJ2-5; D possibly corresponds to TRBD2 (6 bases). Germline CDR1 reads SGHNT; CDR2 reads YYREEE (reference sequence). This CDR3 comprises 14 residues. The V gene lost 3 bases and the J gene lost 2 bases, with 11 bases spanning the gap. The CDR3 DNA follows: TGTGCCAGCAGCTCGACGGGGGAGCAAGAGACCCAGTACTTC. It encodes CASSSTGEQETQYF.

This clone appeared once. The rearrangement uses TRBV7-2 and TRBJ2-3, with a weak D call TRBD2 (6 bases). Looked up from germline, CDR1 is SGHTA and CDR2 is FQGNSA. V dropped 3 bases and J dropped 2 bases, with 12 bases sitting between them. The CDR3 totals 15 residues. CDR3: CASSLGGPNTDTQYF. The CDR3 DNA reads as TGTGCCAGCAGCTTGGGGGGACCGAACACAGATACGCAGTATTTT. The full variable domain, completed using reference TRBV7-2 and TRBJ2-3, is GAGVSQSPSNKVTEKGKDVELRCDPISGHTALYWYRQSLGQGLEFLIYFQGNSAPDKSGLPSDRFSAERTGGSVSTLTIQRTQQEDSAVYLCASSLGGPNTDTQYFGPGTRLTVL.

The chain employs TRBV5-4 and TRBJ2-5; TRBD1 agrees at 8 bases. Unmatched junction bases numbered 8, after V lost 7 bases and J lost 6 bases. CDR1 is SGHNT and CDR2 is YYREEE in the germline V gene (reference sequence). The CDR3 runs 13 residues. The CDR3 is CASHPPGGQTQYF. CDR3 sequence (DNA): TGTGCCAGCCACCCCCCAGGGGGCCAGACCCAGTACTTC. Using reference TRBV5-4 and TRBJ2-5 for the parts outside the CDR3, the full variable domain is ETGVTQSPTHLIKTRGQQVTLRCSSQSGHNTVSWYQQALGQGPQFIFQYYREEENGRGNFPPRFSGLQFPNYSSELNVNALELDDSALYLCASHPPGGQTQYFGPGTRLLVL.

V usage is TRBV7-7 and J usage is TRBJ2-5; the D gene is possibly TRBD1 (5 bases). The germline gives CDR1 SSHAT, CDR2 FNYEAQ (reference sequence). The length of the CDR3 is 13 residues. V was shortened by 8 bases and J by 2 bases, with 12 bases between the two germline ends. CDR3 bases: TGTGCCAGCGCCGCAGGGCCTCAAGAGACCCAGTACTTC. Its translation is CASAAGPQETQYF.

This clone was seen a handful of times. The J gene is TRBJ1-3, the V gene TRBV14; D is ambiguous. The germline V and J ends were trimmed by 1 base and 4 bases, with 11 bases remaining between them. Germline V gene data show CDR1 as SGHDN and CDR2 as FVKESK. CDR3 length: 15 amino acids. The CDR3: CASSQAGLSGNTIYF. The CDR3 DNA reads as TGTGCCAGCAGCCAAGCCGGACTTTCCGGAAACACCATATATTTT.

This chain joins TRBV5-1 and TRBJ2-1; possibly TRBD2 for D (5 bases). In germline, CDR1 is SGHRS, CDR2 YFSETQ. The CDR3 length is 13 residues. Trimming removed 2 bases from V and 7 bases from J, with 10 bases in between. CDR3 sequence (DNA): TGCGCCAGCAGCTTAGCGGCGGAAAATGAGCAGTTCTTC. This sequence encodes CASSLAAENEQFF.

This clone was seen a few times. This chain joins TRBV12-3 or TRBV12-4 and TRBJ1-1; the match to TRBD1 covers 7 bases. Losses at the gene ends were 4 bases for V and 6 bases for J; bases not matched to a gene: 5. The CDR3 runs 13 residues. The CDR3, as DNA: TGTGCCAGCAGTTCGACAGGGCGAGCTGAAGCTTTCTTT. Its protein is CASSSTGRAEAFF.

This clone was seen just once. The chain combines TRBV24-1 with TRBJ2-1, with 10 bases that match TRBD2. CDR3 length: 15 amino acids. Looked up from germline, CDR1 is KGHDR and CDR2 is SFDVKD. V shed 2 bases, J shed 10 bases, and the junction held 7 bases outside the gene matches. This CDR3 reads CATSDWGLAGEEQFF. For the CDR3, the DNA is TGTGCCACCAGTGATTGGGGCCTAGCGGGAGAAGAGCAGTTCTTC.

This CDR3 reads CASRYRLAGSTDTQYF. The CDR3 nucleotides read TGTGCCAGCAGGTACAGACTAGCGGGAAGCACAGATACGCAGTATTTT. The J gene is TRBJ2-3, the V gene TRBV7-2, with TRBD2 identical over 11 bases. The CDR3 runs to 16 residues. With V trimmed by 6 bases and J by 0 bases, 5 bases remained unmatched. The germline V gene has CDR1 SGHTA and CDR2 FQGNSA.

The table lists this clone with a count of one. In DNA form, the CDR3 reads TGTGCCAGCAGCTTCGACGGGGGTTACGAGCAGTACTTC. This gives the protein CASSFDGGYEQYF. The rearrangement uses TRBV11-3 and TRBJ2-7; a possible D gene is TRBD2 (6 bases). Germline-derived CDR1 and CDR2 are SGHNT and YENEEA. The CDR3 runs to 13 residues. V was shortened by 3 bases and J by 4 bases, with 10 bases between the two germline ends.